This T cell receptor beta chain came from a study of CD8+ T cells in alopecia areata. Study-wide findings and caveats: Sharing of TCR sequences between patients (possibly for HLA-related reasons) was less clear than in mice.

About this clone: The antigen is unknown.

cDNA serving as the sequencing template came from extracted, reverse transcribed RNA. Only in-frame clones appear in the TCRdb table, and some are missing; sequencing was by immunoSEQ multiplex PCR. This table holds around 160,000 clones, around 87% found once. Trimming at V came to 6 bases and at J to 7 bases, leaving 3 bases not matched to a gene. Germline assignment: CDR1 MNHEY and CDR2 SMNVEV (reference sequence). The CDR3 is 12 amino acids. The sequence was obtained from a human donor with alopecia areata. Specimen: CD8+ T cells sorted from blood, collected at week 0. The chain uses TRBV27 and TRBJ2-1; 7 bases agree with TRBD2. The CDR3 loop is CASSPLANEQFF. The CDR3 nucleotides are TGTGCCAGCAGCCCACTAGCGAATGAGCAGTTCTTC.